The text below deals with one T cell receptor (beta chain). The sample is drawn from a study of shared clonotypes between healthy human individuals. The repertoire was sequenced with immunoSEQ multiplex PCR; TCRdb's copy has only in-frame clones and lacks some. This sample has about 980,000 clones, with over 60% found just once. CDR1 KGHSH and CDR2 LQKENI come from the germline V gene. There are 12 residues in the CDR3. With 6 bases removed from V and 15 bases from J, the gap between germline ends came to 18 bases. Material for sequencing was memory CD4+ T cells sorted from blood. The subset: CD45RA-negative fraction. J is TRBJ2-4 and V is TRBV18; no reliable D call. The receptor comes from a man aged 18 to 29 in good health. The CDR3 coding sequence is TGTGCCAGCTCCCCCAACGGAGAGGTGGGGTACTTC. Translating it yields CASSPNGEVGYF.